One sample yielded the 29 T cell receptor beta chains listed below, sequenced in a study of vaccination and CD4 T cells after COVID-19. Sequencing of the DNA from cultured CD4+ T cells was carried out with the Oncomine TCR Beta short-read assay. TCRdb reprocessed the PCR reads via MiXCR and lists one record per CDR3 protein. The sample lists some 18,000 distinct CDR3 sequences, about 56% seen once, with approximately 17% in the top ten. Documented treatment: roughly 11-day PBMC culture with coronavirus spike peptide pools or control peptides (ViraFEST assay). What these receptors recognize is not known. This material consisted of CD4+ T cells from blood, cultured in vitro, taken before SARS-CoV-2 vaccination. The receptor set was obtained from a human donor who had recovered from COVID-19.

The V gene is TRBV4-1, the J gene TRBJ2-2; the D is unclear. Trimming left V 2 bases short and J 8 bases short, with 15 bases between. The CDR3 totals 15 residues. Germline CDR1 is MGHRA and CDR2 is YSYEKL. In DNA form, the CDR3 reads TGCGCCAGCAGCCAACTCGCATCTGGCATAGGGGAGCTGTTTTTT. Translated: CASSQLASGIGELFF.

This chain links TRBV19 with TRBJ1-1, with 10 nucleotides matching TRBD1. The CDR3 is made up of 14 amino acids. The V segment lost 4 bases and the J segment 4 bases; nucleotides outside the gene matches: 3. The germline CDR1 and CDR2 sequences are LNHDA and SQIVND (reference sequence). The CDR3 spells CASSTDRGSTEAFF. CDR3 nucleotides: TGTGCCAGTAGTACGGACAGGGGGAGCACTGAAGCTTTCTTT.

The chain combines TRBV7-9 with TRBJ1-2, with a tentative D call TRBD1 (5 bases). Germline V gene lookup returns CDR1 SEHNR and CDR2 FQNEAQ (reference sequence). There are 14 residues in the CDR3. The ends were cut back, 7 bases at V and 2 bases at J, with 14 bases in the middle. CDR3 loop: CASTPNAGNYGYTF. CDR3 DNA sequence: TGTGCCAGCACCCCTAACGCAGGGAACTATGGCTACACCTTC. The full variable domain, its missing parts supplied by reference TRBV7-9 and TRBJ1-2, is DTGVSQNPRHKITKRGQNVTFRCDPISEHNRLYWYRQTLGQGPEFLTYFQNEAQLEKSRLLSDRFSAERPKGSFSTLEIQRTEQGDSAMYLCASTPNAGNYGYTFGSGTRLTVV.

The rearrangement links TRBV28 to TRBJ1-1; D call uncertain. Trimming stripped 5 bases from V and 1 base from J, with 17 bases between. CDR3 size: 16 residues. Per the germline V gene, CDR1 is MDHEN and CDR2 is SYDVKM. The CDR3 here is CASSPLLGAQNTEAFF. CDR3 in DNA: TGTGCCAGCAGTCCCCTTTTGGGCGCCCAGAACACTGAAGCTTTCTTT.

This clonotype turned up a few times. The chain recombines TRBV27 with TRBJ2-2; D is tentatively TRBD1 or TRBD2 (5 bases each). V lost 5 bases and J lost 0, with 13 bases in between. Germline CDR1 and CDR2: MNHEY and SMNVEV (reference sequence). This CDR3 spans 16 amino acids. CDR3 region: CASSLLGTTNTGELFF. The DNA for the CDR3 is TGTGCCAGCAGTCTATTAGGGACCACGAACACCGGGGAGCTGTTTTTT.

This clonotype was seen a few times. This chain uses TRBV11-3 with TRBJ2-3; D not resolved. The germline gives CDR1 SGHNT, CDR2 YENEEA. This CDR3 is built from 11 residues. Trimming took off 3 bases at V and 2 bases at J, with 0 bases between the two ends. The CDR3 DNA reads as TGTGCCAGCAGCTTCACAGATACGCAGTATTTT. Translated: CASSFTDTQYF. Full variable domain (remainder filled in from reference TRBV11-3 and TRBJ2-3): EAGVVQSPRYKIIEKKQPVAFWCNPISGHNTLYWYLQNLGQGPELLIRYENEEAVDDSQLPKDRFSAERLKGVDSTLKIQPAELGDSAVYLCASSFTDTQYFGPGTRLTVL.

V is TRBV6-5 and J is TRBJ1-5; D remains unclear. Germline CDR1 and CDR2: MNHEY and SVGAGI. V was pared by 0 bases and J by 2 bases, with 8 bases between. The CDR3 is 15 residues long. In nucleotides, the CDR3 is TGTGCCAGCAGTTACTCCCGCCAGGGCAATCAGCCCCAGCATTTT. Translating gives CASSYSRQGNQPQHF.

The DNA for the CDR3 is TGCAGTGCTAGGGGGACTAGCGGGAGAAGTGGTTCTGGGGCCAACGTCCTGACTTTC. Amino acid sequence: CSARGTSGRSGSGANVLTF. This rearrangement joins TRBV20-1 to TRBJ2-6; TRBD2 agrees at 14 bases. Germline V lookup: CDR1 DFQATT, CDR2 SNEGSKA (reference sequence). J lost 1 base, V lost 3 bases, and 8 bases had no gene match. This CDR3 region has 19 residues.

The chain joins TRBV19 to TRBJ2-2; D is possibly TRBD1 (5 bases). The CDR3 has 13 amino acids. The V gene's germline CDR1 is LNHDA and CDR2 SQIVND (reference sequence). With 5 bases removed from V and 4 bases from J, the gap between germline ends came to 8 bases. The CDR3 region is CASSLQATGELFF. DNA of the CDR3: TGTGCCAGTAGTCTACAGGCCACCGGGGAGCTGTTTTTT.

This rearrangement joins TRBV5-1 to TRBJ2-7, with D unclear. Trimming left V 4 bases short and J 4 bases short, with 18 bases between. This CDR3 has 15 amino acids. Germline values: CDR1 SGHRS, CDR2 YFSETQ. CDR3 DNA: TGCGCCAGCAGCCCCCCCAGGACCCGGATGTACGAGCAGTACTTC. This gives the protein CASSPPRTRMYEQYF.

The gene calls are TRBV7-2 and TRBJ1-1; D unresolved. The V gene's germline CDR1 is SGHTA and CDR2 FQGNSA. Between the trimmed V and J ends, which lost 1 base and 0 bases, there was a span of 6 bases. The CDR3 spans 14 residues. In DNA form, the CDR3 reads TGTGCCAGCAGCTTAGTGGCGATGAACACTGAAGCTTTCTTT. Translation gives CASSLVAMNTEAFF.

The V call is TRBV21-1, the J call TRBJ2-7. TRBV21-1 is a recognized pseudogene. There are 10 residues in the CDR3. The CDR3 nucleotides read TGTGCCAGCGAACACTACGAGCAGTACTTC. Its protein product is CASEHYEQYF.

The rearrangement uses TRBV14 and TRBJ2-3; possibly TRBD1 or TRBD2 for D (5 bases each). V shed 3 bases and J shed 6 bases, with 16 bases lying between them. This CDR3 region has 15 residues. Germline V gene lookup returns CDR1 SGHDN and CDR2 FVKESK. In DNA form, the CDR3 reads TGTGCCAGCAGCCACCTCCGCCGAGGGGCCGATACGCAGTATTTT. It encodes CASSHLRRGADTQYF. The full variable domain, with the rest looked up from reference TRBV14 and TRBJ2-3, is EAGVTQFPSHSVIEKGQTVTLRCDPISGHDNLYWYRRVMGKEIKFLLHFVKESKQDESGMPNNRFLAERTGGTYSTLKVQPAELEDSGVYFCASSHLRRGADTQYFGPGTRLTVL.

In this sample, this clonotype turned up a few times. CDR3 in amino acids: CATSDGLAGEYNEQFF. CDR3 nucleotide sequence: TGTGCCACCAGTGACGGACTAGCGGGCGAGTACAATGAGCAGTTCTTC. The chain is built from TRBV24-1 and TRBJ2-1, with 11 bases fitting TRBD2. Germline assignment: CDR1 KGHDR and CDR2 SFDVKD. This CDR3 spans 16 amino acids. V gave up 4 bases and J gave up 4 bases; unmatched junction bases: 5.

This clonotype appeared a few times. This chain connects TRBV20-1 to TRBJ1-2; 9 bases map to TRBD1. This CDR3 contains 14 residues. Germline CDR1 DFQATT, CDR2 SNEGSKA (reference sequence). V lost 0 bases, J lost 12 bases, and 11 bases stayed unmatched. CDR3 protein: CSARDVDRGLLNTF. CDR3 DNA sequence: TGCAGTGCTAGAGATGTGGACAGGGGCCTATTAAACACCTTC.

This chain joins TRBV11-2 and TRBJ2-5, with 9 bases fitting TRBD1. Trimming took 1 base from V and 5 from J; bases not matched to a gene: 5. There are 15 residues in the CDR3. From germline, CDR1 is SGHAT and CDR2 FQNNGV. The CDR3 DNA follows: TGTGCCAGCAGCTTAGGTCGGGACAGGGTTGAGACCCAGTACTTC. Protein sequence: CASSLGRDRVETQYF.

DNA of the CDR3: TGTGCCAGCAGCCAAGCCGAAGGCCTAGGGGTAGGTTCACCCCTCCACTTT. Translated, it gives CASSQAEGLGVGSPLHF. The V gene is TRBV4-2, the J gene TRBJ1-6; perhaps TRBD1 as D (5 bases). Trimming took off 1 base at V and 9 bases at J, with 19 bases between the two ends. This CDR3 region has 17 residues. Germline lookup yields CDR1 LGHNA and CDR2 YNFKEQ.

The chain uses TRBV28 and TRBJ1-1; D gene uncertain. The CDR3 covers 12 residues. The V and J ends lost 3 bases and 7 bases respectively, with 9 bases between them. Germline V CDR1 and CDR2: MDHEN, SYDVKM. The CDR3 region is CASSFEAREAFF. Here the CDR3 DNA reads TGTGCCAGCAGTTTTGAGGCCCGTGAAGCTTTCTTT.

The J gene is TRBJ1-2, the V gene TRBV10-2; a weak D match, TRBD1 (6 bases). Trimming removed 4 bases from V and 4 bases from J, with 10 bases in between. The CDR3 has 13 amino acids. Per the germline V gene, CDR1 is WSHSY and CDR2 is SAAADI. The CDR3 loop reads CASSVVGGYGYTF. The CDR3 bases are TGCGCCAGCAGTGTAGTAGGGGGCTATGGCTACACCTTC.

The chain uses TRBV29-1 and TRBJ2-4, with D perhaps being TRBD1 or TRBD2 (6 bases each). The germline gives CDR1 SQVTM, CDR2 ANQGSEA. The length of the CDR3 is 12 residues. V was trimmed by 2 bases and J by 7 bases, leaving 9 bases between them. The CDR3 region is CSVETGRNIQYF. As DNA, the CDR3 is TGCAGCGTTGAAACAGGGAGGAACATTCAGTACTTC.

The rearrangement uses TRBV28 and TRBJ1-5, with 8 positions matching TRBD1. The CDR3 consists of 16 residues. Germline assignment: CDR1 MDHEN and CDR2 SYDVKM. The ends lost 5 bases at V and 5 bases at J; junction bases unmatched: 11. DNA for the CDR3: TGTGCCAGCAGTGTTCGGACAGGGTGGGGGGATCAGCCCCAGCATTTT. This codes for CASSVRTGWGDQPQHF.

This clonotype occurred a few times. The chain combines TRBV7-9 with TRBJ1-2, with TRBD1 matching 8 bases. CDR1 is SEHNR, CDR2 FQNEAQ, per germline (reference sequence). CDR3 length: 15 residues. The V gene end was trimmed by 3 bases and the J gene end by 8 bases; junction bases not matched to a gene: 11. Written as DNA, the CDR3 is TGTGCCAGCAGCTTTTCGGGACAGGAGGCCGAGGGCTACACCTTC. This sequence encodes CASSFSGQEAEGYTF.

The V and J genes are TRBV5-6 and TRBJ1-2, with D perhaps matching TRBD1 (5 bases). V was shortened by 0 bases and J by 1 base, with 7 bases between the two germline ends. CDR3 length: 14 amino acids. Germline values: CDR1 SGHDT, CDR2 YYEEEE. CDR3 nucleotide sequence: TGTGCCAGCAGCTTGGCGGGGGATAACTATGGCTACACCTTC. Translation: CASSLAGDNYGYTF.

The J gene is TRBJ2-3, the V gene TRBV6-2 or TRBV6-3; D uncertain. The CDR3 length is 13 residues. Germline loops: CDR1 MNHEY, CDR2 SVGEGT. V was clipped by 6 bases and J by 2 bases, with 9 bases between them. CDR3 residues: CASRQGNTDTQYF. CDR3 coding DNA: TGTGCCAGCAGACAAGGGAACACAGATACGCAGTATTTT.

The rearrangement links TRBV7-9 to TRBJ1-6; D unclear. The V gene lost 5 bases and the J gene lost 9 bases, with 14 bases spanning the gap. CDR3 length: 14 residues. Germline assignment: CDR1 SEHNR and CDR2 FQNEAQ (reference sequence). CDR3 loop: CASSPWLAGSPLHF. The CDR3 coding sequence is TGTGCCAGCAGCCCTTGGTTGGCAGGTTCACCCCTCCACTTT.

The chain's CDR3 is CASSDSTPGASYGYTF. The CDR3 DNA reads TGTGCCAGCAGTGACTCGACACCAGGGGCGAGCTATGGCTACACCTTC. This chain links TRBV6-4 with TRBJ1-2, with TRBD1 as a possible D gene (6 bases). The CDR3 spans 16 residues. V lost 0 bases to trimming and J lost 4 bases, with 15 bases between them. CDR1 MRHNA and CDR2 SNTAGT come from the germline V gene.

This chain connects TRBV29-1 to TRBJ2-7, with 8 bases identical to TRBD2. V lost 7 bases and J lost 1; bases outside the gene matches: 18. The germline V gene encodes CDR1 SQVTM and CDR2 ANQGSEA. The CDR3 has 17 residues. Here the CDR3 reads CSALPSLGAGGSYEQYF. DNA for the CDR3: TGCAGCGCTCTACCATCCCTCGGGGCGGGAGGATCCTACGAGCAGTACTTC.

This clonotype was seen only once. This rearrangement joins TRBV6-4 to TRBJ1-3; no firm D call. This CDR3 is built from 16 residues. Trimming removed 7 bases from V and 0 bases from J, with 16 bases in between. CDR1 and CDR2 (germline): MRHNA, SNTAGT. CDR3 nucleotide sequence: TGTGCCAGCACCGGCCCCACACCGTGCTCTGGAAACACCATATATTTT. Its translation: CASTGPTPCSGNTIYF.

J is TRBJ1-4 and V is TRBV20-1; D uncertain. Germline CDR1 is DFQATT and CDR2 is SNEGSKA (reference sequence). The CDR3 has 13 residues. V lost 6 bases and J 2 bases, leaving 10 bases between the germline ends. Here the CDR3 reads CSAPFSTNEKLFF. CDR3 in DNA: TGCAGTGCACCATTTAGCACTAATGAAAAACTGTTTTTT.